The sequence of this TCR beta chain was determined in a study of HIV-infected patients and healthy controls. All unsorted peripheral T cells were captured because whole blood was used without fractionation. As controls, fewer than 13 uninfected healthy donors gave samples, and four gave a couple of samples around 3 months apart. 400 to 550 ng RNA was reverse transcribed with alpha and beta constant-region primers. Using multiplexing indices, alpha and beta chain libraries were generated apart by chain-specific third strand synthesis. The cDNA received a 5' RACE adapter containing a random hexamer plus an SP2 sequencing primer site. Each molecule carried a 12-nucleotide identifier made of two joined random hexamers added before amplification. A single record per CDR3 protein comes from TCRdb applying MiXCR to the 5' RACE reads. The sample shows roughly 18,000 distinct CDR3 sequences, around 8.2% of them seen only once.

The V and J ends lost 10 bases and 3 bases respectively, with 20 bases between them. Germline V gene lookup returns CDR1 SGHKS and CDR2 YYEKEE (reference sequence). CDR3 length equals 15 residues. This clonotype has ten or more counts. No antigen is known for it. Findings and limits, study-wide: HIV-infected repertoires had significantly higher mean Gini indices than controls, possibly reflecting oligoclonality.

Sequenced: blood. This TCR derives from an adult in good health. V usage is TRBV5-5 and J usage is TRBJ1-3; D not certain. The CDR3 protein is CASRAASEGGNTIYF. DNA for the CDR3: TGTGCCTCGAGGGCCGCCAGTGAGGGTGGAAACACCATATATTTT.